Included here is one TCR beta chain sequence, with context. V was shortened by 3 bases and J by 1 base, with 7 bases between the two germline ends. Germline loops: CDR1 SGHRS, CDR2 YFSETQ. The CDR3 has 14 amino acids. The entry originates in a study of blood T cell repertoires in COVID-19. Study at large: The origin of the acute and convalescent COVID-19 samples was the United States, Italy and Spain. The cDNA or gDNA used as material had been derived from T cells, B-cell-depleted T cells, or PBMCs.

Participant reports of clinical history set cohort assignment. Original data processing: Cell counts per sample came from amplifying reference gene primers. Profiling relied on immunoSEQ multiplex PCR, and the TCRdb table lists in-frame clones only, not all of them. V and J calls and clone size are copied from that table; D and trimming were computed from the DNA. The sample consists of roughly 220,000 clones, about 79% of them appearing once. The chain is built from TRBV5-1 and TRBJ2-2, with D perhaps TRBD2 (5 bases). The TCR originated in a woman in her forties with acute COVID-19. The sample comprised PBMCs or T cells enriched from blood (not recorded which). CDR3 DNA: TGCGCCAGCAGCTCCAGCGGGAACACCGGGGAGCTGTTTTTT. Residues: CASSSSGNTGELFF.